This T cell receptor (beta chain) was observed in a study of Ad26.COV2.S vaccination and SARS-CoV-2 variants. Study-level points and caveats: There was reportedly substantial breadth in spike-specific CD8+ and CD4+ T cell responses after vaccination. Vaccine recipients and placebo recipients showed similar non-spike TCR breadth. The TCR breadth and depth analyses may have produced an underestimate of total T cell responses. The study found higher spike-specific TCR breadth in vaccine than placebo recipients.

There are 14 residues in the CDR3. Trimming removed 2 bases from V and 7 bases from J, with 10 bases in between. Per the germline V gene, CDR1 is SGHDT and CDR2 is YYEEEE. Note on this clone: Its antigen remains unidentified.

TCRdb's copy holds only in-frame clones and misses some; the assay was immunoSEQ multiplex PCR. The sample includes roughly 380,000 clones, about 91% seen only once; the top ten take 3% to 5%. J is TRBJ1-6 and V is TRBV5-6; D remains ambiguous. The origin of this receptor is a human donor who had recovered from COVID-19. Source: peripheral blood, taken after recovery from COVID-19. CDR3 nucleotide sequence: TGTGCCAGCAGCTTCGGCGGCAGCAATTCACCCCTCCACTTT. It yields the protein CASSFGGSNSPLHF.